What follows are 27 T cell receptor beta chains derived from one specimen sequenced in a study of shared clonotypes between healthy human individuals. Some clones are missing from TCRdb's copy, which holds only in-frame ones; the method was immunoSEQ multiplex PCR. The sample gives more than 2,000,000 clones, approximately 93% of which show up once; 0.39% is in the top ten. Material: naive CD4+ T cells from PBMCs. Stated subset: CD45RA+ positively selected. The receptors here all came from a man aged 18 to 29 in good health. Some clones in this sample may be carry-over from other donors' samples.

CDR3 sequence reads: CASSPTAYNSPLHF. For the CDR3, the DNA is TGTGCCAGCAGCCCGACAGCCTATAATTCACCCCTCCACTTT. This chain uses TRBV28 with TRBJ1-6; weak D call: TRBD1 (5 bases). There are 14 residues in the CDR3. Germline CDR1 MDHEN, CDR2 SYDVKM. V lost 6 bases and J 2 bases, leaving 8 bases between the germline ends.

The rearrangement joins TRBV7-8 to TRBJ2-3, with 8 bases that match TRBD2. This CDR3 region has 15 residues. The trim removed 5 bases at V and 6 bases at J, leaving 10 bases unmatched. The V gene's germline CDR1 is SGHVS and CDR2 FQNEAQ. The CDR3 loop is CASSTRTASGDTQYF. In nucleotides, the CDR3 is TGTGCCAGCAGCACAAGGACAGCTAGCGGGGATACGCAGTATTTT.

The rearrangement uses TRBV9 and TRBJ2-2; D unresolved. Germline V gene lookup returns CDR1 SGDLS and CDR2 YYNGEE. The CDR3 length is 15 residues. V gave up 0 bases and J gave up 0 bases, with 6 bases separating them. The CDR3 coding sequence is TGTGCCAGCAGCGTAGGGAGTTCGAACACCGGGGAGCTGTTTTTT. The encoded protein is CASSVGSSNTGELFF.

The J gene is TRBJ2-3, the V gene TRBV5-4; D is possibly TRBD2 (5 bases). The CDR3 sequence is 15 residues long. V shed 0 bases and J shed 4 bases, with 12 bases lying between them. Germline lookup yields CDR1 SGHNT and CDR2 YYREEE (reference sequence). The chain's CDR3 is CASSLGGSSPDTQYF. CDR3 bases: TGTGCCAGCAGCTTGGGTGGGAGTAGCCCAGATACGCAGTATTTT.

The gene calls are TRBV28 and TRBJ1-4, with D uncertain. The V and J ends lost 6 bases and 7 bases respectively, with 6 bases between them. The CDR3 runs to 11 residues. Germline CDR1 is MDHEN and CDR2 is SYDVKM. The chain's CDR3 is CASSFSEKLFF. In nucleotides, the CDR3 is TGTGCCAGCAGCTTCAGTGAAAAACTGTTTTTT.

The chain has TRBV28 and TRBJ2-2; D is perhaps TRBD2 (6 bases). The V end lost 3 bases, the J end lost 6 bases, and 20 bases lay between the germline ends. Germline-derived CDR1 and CDR2 are MDHEN and SYDVKM. The CDR3 covers 17 residues. CDR3 nucleotides: TGTGCCAGCAGTTTCCCTGGTTTGGGGGGTAACGCCGGGGAGCTGTTTTTT. It codes for CASSFPGLGGNAGELFF.

The V call is TRBV28, the J call TRBJ2-4; possible D gene TRBD1, 6 bases. The V end was cut by 3 bases, the J end by 7 bases, with 13 bases between. The V gene's germline CDR1 is MDHEN and CDR2 SYDVKM. The CDR3 has 14 residues. CDR3 nucleotide sequence: TGTGCCAGCAGTTTCGCTACAGGGCTTAACATTCAGTACTTC. It codes for CASSFATGLNIQYF.

The genes are TRBV15 and TRBJ1-4; TRBD1 agrees at 7 bases. Germline CDR1 and CDR2: LNHNV and YYDKDF (reference sequence). CDR3 length: 15 amino acids. Unmatched junction bases numbered 7, after V lost 4 bases and J lost 5 bases. The CDR3 DNA follows: TGTGCCACCAGCAAAGACGGGACAGCAAATGAAAAACTGTTTTTT. It codes for CATSKDGTANEKLFF. Drawing the rest from reference TRBV15 and TRBJ1-4, the complete variable domain is DAMVIQNPRYQVTQFGKPVTLSCSQTLNHNVMYWYQQKSSQAPKLLFHYYDKDFNNEADTPDNFQSRRPNTSFCFLDIRSPGLGDTAMYLCATSKDGTANEKLFFGSGTQLSVL.

The chain links TRBV7-2 to TRBJ2-1; unclear D gene. From germline, CDR1 is SGHTA and CDR2 FQGNSA. The V end lost 1 base, the J end lost 3 bases, and 16 bases lay between the germline ends. This CDR3 spans 17 amino acids. The CDR3 DNA is TGTGCCAGCAGCTTAGGAATTGGGCCCCCAGGCTACAATGAGCAGTTCTTC. It specifies CASSLGIGPPGYNEQFF.

V usage is TRBV6-1 and J usage is TRBJ2-3; 9 bases are shared with TRBD1. The trim removed 2 bases at V and 1 base at J, leaving 1 base unmatched. CDR3 length equals 15 residues. The germline CDR1 and CDR2 sequences are MNHNS and SASEGT. The CDR3 sequence is CASSERDRGTDTQYF. The CDR3 coding sequence is TGTGCCAGCAGTGAACGGGACAGGGGCACAGATACGCAGTATTTT.

The J gene is TRBJ1-1, the V gene TRBV11-2, with D tentatively TRBD1 (5 bases). The V end lost 5 bases, the J end lost 5 bases, and 15 bases lay between the germline ends. CDR1 and CDR2 from the germline V gene are SGHAT and FQNNGV. The CDR3 length is 14 residues. The CDR3 region has the DNA TGTGCCAGCAGCCCCTCGGCAGGGTTAACTGAAGCTTTCTTT. Translated, it gives CASSPSAGLTEAFF.

The chain couples TRBV19 to TRBJ1-2; D gene unclear. Trimming left V 3 bases short and J 4 bases short, with 15 bases between. The CDR3 covers 15 residues. CDR1 is LNHDA, CDR2 SQIVND, per germline (reference sequence). The chain's CDR3 is CASSMMDRRSYGYTF. For the CDR3, the DNA is TGTGCCAGTAGTATGATGGACCGTAGAAGCTATGGCTACACCTTC.

This clone was counted a single time. The rearrangement uses TRBV29-1 and TRBJ2-2; the D gene could be TRBD1 or TRBD2 (5 bases each). Trimming took off 0 bases at V and 2 bases at J, with 19 bases between the two ends. Germline V gene data show CDR1 as SQVTM and CDR2 as ANQGSEA. The CDR3 is 18 residues long. The CDR3 protein is CSVEDQSGPGGNTGELFF. The CDR3, as DNA: TGCAGCGTTGAAGATCAATCGGGGCCCGGAGGTAACACCGGGGAGCTGTTTTTT.

V gene TRBV5-4 combines with J gene TRBJ2-6; 7 bases agree with TRBD2. The CDR3 loop spans 19 amino acids. CDR1 and CDR2 from the germline V gene are SGHNT and YYREEE (reference sequence). The V segment lost 3 bases and the J segment 2 bases; nucleotides outside the gene matches: 14. CDR3 DNA: TGTGCCAGCAGCTCCGCCACGGGACCGGGAGGACCTGGGGCCAACGTCCTGACTTTC. It specifies CASSSATGPGGPGANVLTF.

The V and J genes are TRBV5-1 and TRBJ2-1, with 10 bases fitting TRBD2. Germline lookup yields CDR1 SGHRS and CDR2 YFSETQ. This CDR3 comprises 19 residues. With 4 bases clipped from V and 3 bases from J, the junction kept 16 bases outside the gene matches. DNA for the CDR3: TGCGCCAGCAGCCTCGCGACTAGCGGGCAGCCCTTTCTCTACAATGAGCAGTTCTTC. Amino acid sequence: CASSLATSGQPFLYNEQFF.

The rearrangement links TRBV5-1 to TRBJ1-1, with 9 bases aligning to TRBD1. The CDR3 consists of 14 residues. The V and J ends lost 3 bases and 5 bases, in that order; junction bases with no gene match: 5. Looked up from germline, CDR1 is SGHRS and CDR2 is YFSETQ. DNA of the CDR3: TGCGCCAGCAGCTCAGGACAGGGGAAAACTGAAGCTTTCTTT. This codes for CASSSGQGKTEAFF.

The chain employs TRBV18 and TRBJ2-3; D possibly uses TRBD1 or TRBD2 (5 bases each). Between the trimmed V and J ends, which lost 8 bases and 0 bases, there was a span of 9 bases. The germline CDR1 and CDR2 sequences are KGHSH and LQKENI. This CDR3 is built from 13 residues. This chain's CDR3 is CASLGPSTDTQYF. The DNA for the CDR3 is TGTGCCAGCCTGGGACCTAGCACAGATACGCAGTATTTT.

The rearrangement uses TRBV14 and TRBJ2-5; either TRBD1 or TRBD2 may supply D (5 bases each). In germline, CDR1 is SGHDN, CDR2 FVKESK. V was shortened by 0 bases and J by 5 bases, with 16 bases between the two germline ends. The CDR3 consists of 16 residues. The CDR3 sequence: CASSQEGTLRGETQYF. As DNA, the CDR3 is TGTGCCAGCAGCCAAGAGGGGACCCTACGTGGGGAGACCCAGTACTTC.

This clone was recorded once. V is TRBV9 and J is TRBJ2-1; D gene ambiguous. CDR3 length equals 15 residues. CDR1 is SGDLS and CDR2 is YYNGEE in the germline V gene. With 0 bases removed from V and 0 bases from J, the gap between germline ends came to 7 bases. DNA for the CDR3: TGTGCCAGCAGCGTAGGGATTACCTCCTACAATGAGCAGTTCTTC. Its translation is CASSVGITSYNEQFF. Variable domain in full (rest from reference TRBV9 and TRBJ2-1): DSGVTQTPKHLITATGQRVTLRCSPRSGDLSVYWYQQSLDQGLQFLIQYYNGEERAKGNILERFSAQQFPDLHSELNLSSLELGDSALYFCASSVGITSYNEQFFGPGTRLTVL.

The chain employs TRBV2 and TRBJ2-2; weak D call: TRBD1 (6 bases). Trimming took off 5 bases at V and 5 bases at J, with 15 bases between the two ends. From germline, CDR1 is SNHLY and CDR2 FYNNEI. This CDR3 is 15 amino acids long. The CDR3 DNA reads TGTGCCAGCAGTCCCCAGGGGAAGGGGACCGGGGAGCTGTTTTTT. Protein: CASSPQGKGTGELFF.

This clone was detected once. This chain links TRBV19 with TRBJ1-2; no reliable D call. V was pared by 1 base and J by 3 bases, with 3 bases between. CDR3 length: 12 amino acids. Germline-derived CDR1 and CDR2 are LNHDA and SQIVND (reference sequence). CDR3 sequence: CASSIADYGYTF. The DNA of the CDR3 is TGTGCCAGTAGTATAGCGGACTATGGCTACACCTTC.

The V call is TRBV5-1, the J call TRBJ1-3; 8 bases line up with TRBD1. Trimming took 2 bases from V and 0 from J; bases not matched to a gene: 4. Germline V lookup: CDR1 SGHRS, CDR2 YFSETQ. This CDR3 has 16 residues. CDR3 sequence reads: CASSFGQGNSGNTIYF. CDR3 coding DNA: TGCGCCAGCAGCTTTGGACAGGGTAACTCTGGAAACACCATATATTTT.

The V and J genes are TRBV7-2 and TRBJ2-5; 7 positions match TRBD1. The CDR3 spans 14 residues. The V segment lost 5 bases and the J segment 4 bases; nucleotides outside the gene matches: 7. Germline V lookup: CDR1 SGHTA, CDR2 FQGNSA. CDR3 nucleotide sequence: TGTGCCAGCAGCCAACCCGACAGGGCAGAGACCCAGTACTTC. It is translated as CASSQPDRAETQYF.

The rearrangement joins TRBV25-1 to TRBJ2-7; possible D gene TRBD2, 5 bases. The V gene's germline CDR1 is MGHDK and CDR2 SYGVNS. Trimming pared 6 bases from V and 3 bases from J, leaving 9 bases between. The CDR3 has 12 residues. The CDR3 here is CASRDGNYEQYF. The CDR3 DNA reads as TGTGCCAGCAGGGACGGGAACTACGAGCAGTACTTC.

This sequence joins TRBV21-1 and TRBJ2-3; the DNA was not compared with TRBD2, the D call given in the table. TRBV21-1 has pseudogene status. This CDR3 region has 16 residues. CDR3 residues: CASSKVGDYNTDTQYF. In nucleotides, the CDR3 is TGTGCCAGCAGCAAAGTTGGGGACTACAACACAGATACGCAGTATTTT.

This sequence joins TRBV4-3 and TRBJ1-2; TRBD1 agrees at 7 bases. The CDR3 totals 16 residues. V lost 0 bases to trimming and J lost 2 bases; unmatched junction nucleotides: 6. Germline assignment: CDR1 LGHNA and CDR2 YSLEER. The CDR3 DNA sequence: TGCGCCAGCAGCCAAGAACCACAGACAGGGAACTATGGCTACACCTTC. This codes for CASSQEPQTGNYGYTF.

This clone was counted only a few times. This specimen includes other DNA sequences encoding the same CDR3. The chain carries TRBV7-9 and TRBJ2-3, with 14 positions matching TRBD2. The V gene's germline CDR1 is SEHNR and CDR2 FQNEAQ (reference sequence). The CDR3 spans 16 residues. The J segment lost 2 bases and the V segment lost 6 bases, leaving 4 bases of the junction unmatched. The DNA of the CDR3 is TGTGCCAGCAGTCGGACTAGCGGGAGGCCCACAGATACGCAGTATTTT. Translation: CASSRTSGRPTDTQYF.